Following are 9 T cell receptor beta chains from one sample sequenced in a study of early T cells in non-severe SARS-CoV-2 infection. MiXCR was run by TCRdb on the 5' RACE reads, yielding one entry per CDR3 protein. The repertoire includes 55,000 to 75,000 distinct CDR3 sequences, less than 9.5% of them detected once, and under 3.5% sits in the top ten. Sequenced material: whole blood. These receptors were collected from an adult who was a healthcare worker with PCR-confirmed SARS-CoV-2 infection or an uninfected control (not recorded which).

The V call is TRBV18, the J call TRBJ2-7; 10 nucleotides align to TRBD1. The trim removed 5 bases at V and 4 bases at J, leaving 8 bases unmatched. CDR3 size: 15 residues. Germline CDR1 reads KGHSH; CDR2 reads LQKENI. The CDR3 is CASSTGTGAFYEQYF. The DNA of the CDR3 is TGTGCCAGCTCAACCGGGACAGGGGCCTTTTACGAGCAGTACTTC.

This clonotype was counted a few times. The chain uses TRBV3-1 and TRBJ2-1; TRBD2 aligns across 7 bases. J was trimmed by 3 bases and V by 1 base; bases with no gene match: 12. Germline loops: CDR1 LGHDT, CDR2 YNNKEL (reference sequence). CDR3 size: 18 residues. CDR3 DNA: TGTGCCAGCAGCCAAGGGGCTCTCACTAGCGCTTACTACAATGAGCAGTTCTTC. This encodes CASSQGALTSAYYNEQFF.

This clonotype was counted a few times. The rearrangement uses TRBV27 and TRBJ2-3; D perhaps matches TRBD1 (5 bases). Germline-derived CDR1 and CDR2 are MNHEY and SMNVEV (reference sequence). CDR3 length equals 13 residues. Trimming left V 7 bases short and J 2 bases short, with 10 bases between. The CDR3 here is CASKAGNTDTQYF. Here the CDR3 DNA reads TGTGCCAGCAAGGCAGGGAACACAGATACGCAGTATTTT.

The chain carries TRBV29-1 and TRBJ2-7; D is uncertain. Trimming cost V 1 base and J 3 bases, with 4 bases left between them. Germline V gives CDR1 SQVTM, CDR2 ANQGSEA. The CDR3 runs 11 residues. Here the CDR3 DNA reads TGCAGCGTTGAAGTCATCTACGAGCAGTACTTC. Encoded protein: CSVEVIYEQYF.

Many counts were recorded for this clonotype. The chain is built from TRBV5-6 and TRBJ2-4, with D unresolved. Germline-derived CDR1 and CDR2 are SGHDT and YYEEEE. This CDR3 is 13 amino acids long. The germline V and J ends were trimmed by 3 bases and 3 bases, with 7 bases remaining between them. This chain's CDR3 is CASSSFGKNIQYF. The DNA for the CDR3 is TGTGCCAGCAGCTCCTTTGGCAAAAACATTCAGTACTTC. The complete variable domain, with remaining parts taken from reference TRBV5-6 and TRBJ2-4, reads DAGVTQSPTHLIKTRGQQVTLRCSPKSGHDTVSWYQQALGQGPQFIFQYYEEEERQRGNFPDRFSGHQFPNYSSELNVNALLLGDSALYLCASSSFGKNIQYFGAGTRLSVL.

The chain combines TRBV28 with TRBJ2-1, with TRBD2 matching 11 bases. The V segment lost 3 bases and the J segment 7 bases; nucleotides outside the gene matches: 11. The CDR3 is made up of 17 amino acids. Germline loops: CDR1 MDHEN, CDR2 SYDVKM. The CDR3: CASSFQRVAGGSNEQFF. CDR3 DNA: TGTGCCAGCAGTTTCCAGCGGGTAGCGGGAGGGTCAAATGAGCAGTTCTTC.

This clonotype was detected many times. The DNA of the CDR3 is TGCAGCGCCCGGACTAGCGGGACGGGCGAGCAGTACTTC. Translated, it gives CSARTSGTGEQYF. The chain couples TRBV29-1 to TRBJ2-7; 12 nucleotides line up with TRBD2. The germline CDR1 and CDR2 sequences are SQVTM and ANQGSEA. V gave up 7 bases and J gave up 6 bases; unmatched junction bases: 7. This CDR3 has 13 residues.

This clonotype was seen many times. The chain has TRBV20-1 and TRBJ2-7, with a tentative D call TRBD2 (7 bases). The germline V gene encodes CDR1 DFQATT and CDR2 SNEGSKA (reference sequence). The CDR3 length is 15 residues. Trimming pared 4 bases from V and 0 bases from J, leaving 16 bases between. CDR3 sequence reads: CSATSGGWSSYEQYF. CDR3 nucleotides: TGCAGTGCTACGTCGGGGGGCTGGAGCTCCTACGAGCAGTACTTC.

By sample fraction, this clonotype is medium-sized. V and J are TRBV18 and TRBJ2-1; D is possibly TRBD2 (5 bases). Germline V CDR1 and CDR2: KGHSH, LQKENI. This CDR3 comprises 15 residues. The V and J ends lost 3 bases and 5 bases respectively, with 14 bases between them. CDR3 in DNA: TGTGCCAGCTCACCCTCCCAGCGGCACCACAATGAGCAGTTCTTC. This encodes CASSPSQRHHNEQFF.